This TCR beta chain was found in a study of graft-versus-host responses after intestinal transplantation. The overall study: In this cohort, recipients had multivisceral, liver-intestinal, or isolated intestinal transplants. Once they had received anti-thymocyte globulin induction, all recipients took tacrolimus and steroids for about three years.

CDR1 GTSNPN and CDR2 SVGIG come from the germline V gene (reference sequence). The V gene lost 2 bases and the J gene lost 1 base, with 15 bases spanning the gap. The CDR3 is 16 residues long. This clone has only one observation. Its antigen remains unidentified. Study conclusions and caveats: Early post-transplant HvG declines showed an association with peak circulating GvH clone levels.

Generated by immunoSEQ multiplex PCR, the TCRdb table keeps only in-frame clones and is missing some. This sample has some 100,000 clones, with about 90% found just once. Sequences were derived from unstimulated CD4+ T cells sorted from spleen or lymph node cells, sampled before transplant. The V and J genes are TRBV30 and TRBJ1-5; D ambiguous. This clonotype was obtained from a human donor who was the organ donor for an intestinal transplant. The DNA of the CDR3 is TGTGCCTGGAGTCTGAGTGAGAGAGGCAGCAATCAGCCCCAGCATTTT. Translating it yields CAWSLSERGSNQPQHF. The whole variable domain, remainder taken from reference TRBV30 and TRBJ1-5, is SQTIHQWPATLVQPVGSPLSLECTVEGTSNPNLYWYRQAAGRGLQLLFYSVGIGQISSEVPQNLSASRPQDRQFILSSKKLLLSDSGFYLCAWSLSERGSNQPQHFGDGTRLSIL.